One and the same sample provided the 4 T cell receptor beta chains below, sequenced in a study of blood T cell repertoires in COVID-19. Libraries were prepared by immunoSEQ multiplex PCR; TCRdb keeps only in-frame clonotypes and omits some of them. This sample has about 120,000 clones, with over 75% found just once. Material: peripheral blood. The receptors were sampled from a man aged 45-60 years with acute or convalescent COVID-19.

The rearrangement joins TRBV3-1 (or the pseudogene TRBV3-2) to TRBJ1-1; D perhaps matches TRBD1 (6 bases). Germline CDR1 is LGHDT and CDR2 is YNNKEL (reference sequence). The CDR3 has 14 residues. V lost 1 base, J lost 7 bases, and 13 bases lay in between. The CDR3 sequence: CASSQARGGFEAFF. CDR3 DNA: TGTGCCAGCAGCCAAGCCAGAGGGGGTTTTGAAGCTTTCTTT.

V usage is TRBV5-1 and J usage is TRBJ2-5; TRBD2 matches at 12 bases. V lost 0 bases to trimming and J lost 5 bases; unmatched junction nucleotides: 5. Looked up from germline, CDR1 is SGHRS and CDR2 is YFSETQ. CDR3 length: 16 residues. CDR3 DNA sequence: TGCGCCAGCAGCTTGGGGCACGGACTAGCGGGGGAGACCCAGTACTTC. It translates to CASSLGHGLAGETQYF.

This clone was recorded only once. The chain recombines TRBV19 with TRBJ2-7; possibly TRBD2 for D (5 bases). The germline gives CDR1 LNHDA, CDR2 SQIVND (reference sequence). This CDR3 is built from 13 residues. The V end lost 5 bases, the J end lost 1 base, and 9 bases lay between the germline ends. The CDR3 DNA reads TGTGCCAGTAGTCCCCGGACTTCCTACGAGCAGTACTTC. It yields the protein CASSPRTSYEQYF.

CDR3 protein: CATSDLERATNEKLFF. As DNA, the CDR3 is TGTGCCACCAGTGATTTGGAGAGGGCAACTAATGAAAAACTGTTTTTT. V usage is TRBV24-1 and J usage is TRBJ1-4; D not resolved. V shed 0 bases and J shed 0 bases, with 7 bases lying between them. The CDR3 runs 16 residues. Per the germline V gene, CDR1 is KGHDR and CDR2 is SFDVKD.